The T cell receptor (beta chain) described here comes from a study of blood T cell repertoires in COVID-19. About the research overall: PBMCs, B-cell-depleted T cells, or T cells were the source of the cDNA or gDNA that made up the material.

Authors' analysis steps: Quantification of nucleated cells was approximated via reference gene primer amplification. Assay used: immunoSEQ multiplex PCR; TCRdb lists only in-frame clones, some missing. The DNA was the basis for D and trimming; V, J and clone size are from that table. The sample includes hundreds of thousands of clones, about 90% of them seen just once. Germline V gene sequence: CDR1 SGHTS, CDR2 YDEGEE. The germline V and J ends were trimmed by 1 base and 8 bases, with 15 bases remaining between them. This CDR3 is 14 amino acids long. Enrolment of Seattle patients took place during active infection, and they were followed longitudinally.

This sequence joins TRBV5-8 and TRBJ1-2, with no clear D. The sequence derives from a man in his late teens or twenties with COVID-19, enrolled during active disease. Sequences were obtained from peripheral blood. CDR3: CASSLYDREGGYTF. For the CDR3, the DNA is TGTGCCAGCAGCTTGTATGACCGAGAGGGCGGCTACACCTTC. Together with reference TRBV5-8 and TRBJ1-2, the CDR3 gives the full variable domain: EAGVTQSPTHLIKTRGQQATLRCSPISGHTSVYWYQQALGLGLQFLLWYDEGEERNRGNFPPRFSGRQFPNYSSELNVNALELEDSALYLCASSLYDREGGYTFGSGTRLTVV.